The clone carrying this T cell receptor beta chain was seen a few times. Its antigen is as yet unknown. The V gene lost 7 bases and the J gene lost 7 bases, with 17 bases spanning the gap. CDR1 and CDR2 (germline): MNHNS, SASEGT. This CDR3 spans 14 amino acids. The data derive from a study of CD8 T cells in ankylosing spondylitis. Study observations and caveats: A TCR beta motif of 8 or 9 highly homologous variants appeared characteristic of ankylosing spondylitis blood.

Quantitative molecular-barcoded 5'-RACE generated the TCR beta libraries. TCRdb independently ran MiXCR on the 5' RACE reads; one entry per CDR3 protein. The data contain approximately 540,000 distinct CDR3 sequences, more than 9.5% of them singletons. Sequenced: blood, either unsorted or a sorted T cell fraction (not recorded which). This TCR was sampled from a male donor with ankylosing spondylitis. The chain uses TRBV6-1 and TRBJ2-1; TRBD1 or TRBD2 may be the D gene (5 bases each). CDR3 coding DNA: TGTGCCAGCAACCACGAGGGGCTTGAAAATGAGCAGTTCTTC. Its protein product is CASNHEGLENEQFF.